Detailed here is one T cell receptor (beta chain). Per germline, CDR1 MNHEY and CDR2 SMNVEV (reference sequence). The CDR3 spans 13 residues. The V and J ends lost 6 bases and 2 bases respectively, with 10 bases between them. The sample comes from a study of cytomegalovirus exposure and HLA in healthy donors. The PCR employed 60 Vbeta primers together with 13 Jbeta primers. The method was immunoSEQ multiplex PCR; TCRdb's version includes in-frame clones alone and lacks a portion of them. The sample has about 190,000 clones; approximately 90% are singletons. The J gene is TRBJ1-2, the V gene TRBV27; D is uncertain. Sample: PBMCs. The source of this sequence is a boy younger than 10 in good health and CMV-seronegative. CDR3 region: CASSPRANYGYTF. CDR3 DNA: TGTGCCAGCAGCCCGCGCGCGAACTATGGCTACACCTTC.